This T cell receptor (beta chain) was identified during a study of blood T cell repertoires in COVID-19. Across the whole study: Acute and convalescent COVID-19 samples came from the United States, Italy and Spain.

CDR3 length equals 14 residues. Trimming took off 0 bases at V and 0 bases at J, with 6 bases between the two ends. In germline, CDR1 is MNHEY, CDR2 SVGEGT. Seattle's enrolled individuals joined amid active infection and were then monitored longitudinally. Sequencing was performed with immunoSEQ multiplex PCR; in TCRdb, only in-frame clones are kept and a portion is missing. Of hundreds of thousands of clones in the sample, 80% to 90% were seen once. The chain combines TRBV6-2 or TRBV6-3 with TRBJ2-7, with D unresolved. This TCR derives from a woman older than 75 with COVID-19, enrolled during active disease. Material: peripheral blood. The CDR3 DNA reads as TGTGCCAGCAGTTACTCTCCCTACTCCTACGAGCAGTACTTC. This sequence encodes CASSYSPYSYEQYF.